The clone carrying this T cell receptor (beta chain) appeared a single time. This record comes from a study of blood T cell repertoires in COVID-19. Germline lookup yields CDR1 LGHNA and CDR2 YSLEER. The CDR3 is 15 residues long. V was clipped by 3 bases and J by 4 bases; unmatched bases: 4. Authors' data handling: Estimates of nucleated cell counts were drawn from the amplification of reference gene primers. Repertoires were generated with immunoSEQ multiplex PCR, while TCRdb's copy carries only in-frame clones and drops some. V and J calls and clone size come straight from that table; D and trimming were deduced from the DNA. The top ten clones hold 20% to 25% of a sample with 70,000 to 100,000 clones, 70% to 85% of them seen once.

This sequence was found in a woman aged 55-70 years in a cohort sampled during active or convalescent COVID-19. The source material was peripheral blood. The rearrangement links TRBV4-3 to TRBJ1-5; 9 nucleotides line up with TRBD1. In DNA form, the CDR3 reads TGCGCCAGCAGCCAGGGGACAGGGCGGAATCAGCCCCAGCATTTT. Translated, it gives CASSQGTGRNQPQHF.